This passage covers 8 T cell receptor beta chains from one sample sequenced in a study of immune heterogeneity within non-small cell lung tumors. Template material comprised bulk tumor genomic DNA at roughly 650 ng per sample. Biopsies that were spaced far apart were taken, several per primary tumor, during surgery. Patients underwent curative surgery for untreated, newly diagnosed non-small cell lung cancer. A multiplex PCR containing 32 V primers and 13 J primers was used to amplify TCR beta CDR3. TCRdb re-called the multiplex PCR reads through MiXCR, storing one row per CDR3 protein. The repertoire holds fewer than 8,000 distinct CDR3 sequences, with under 25% as singletons. Material for sequencing was lung tumor tissue. The receptors were gathered from a man aged 65 to 79 with non-small cell lung cancer.

This clonotype qualifies as medium-sized. The CDR3 loop reads CALGRYNEQFF. In DNA form, the CDR3 reads TGTGCCTTAGGTCGCTACAATGAGCAGTTCTTC. The J gene is TRBJ2-1, the V gene TRBV30; D uncertain. Germline V CDR1 and CDR2: GTSNPN, SVGIG (reference sequence). The CDR3 is 11 amino acids. The V gene lost 7 bases and the J gene lost 3 bases, with 7 bases spanning the gap.

By proportion, this clonotype is medium-sized. The V gene is TRBV20-1, the J gene TRBJ2-1; perhaps TRBD1 as D (6 bases). This CDR3 has 13 amino acids. Germline V gene lookup returns CDR1 DFQATT and CDR2 SNEGSKA (reference sequence). V lost 6 bases and J 1 base, leaving 10 bases between the germline ends. The CDR3 sequence is CSAPGHSYNEQFF. In DNA form, the CDR3 reads TGCAGTGCCCCGGGACATTCCTACAATGAGCAGTTCTTC.

In this sample, this clonotype turned up a few times. V and J are TRBV30 and TRBJ2-1; the match to TRBD2 covers 11 bases. V shed 7 bases and J 5 bases; nucleotides not matched to a gene: 10. The CDR3 sequence is 15 residues long. Per the germline V gene, CDR1 is GTSNPN and CDR2 is SVGIG (reference sequence). The CDR3 DNA follows: TGTGCCTTTCCCTTCCTAGCGGGAGGTAACAATGAGCAGTTCTTC. Translated: CAFPFLAGGNNEQFF. The variable domain in full, with the rest retrieved from reference TRBV30 and TRBJ2-1, is SQTIHQWPATLVQPVGSPLSLECTVEGTSNPNLYWYRQAAGRGLQLLFYSVGIGQISSEVPQNLSASRPQDRQFILSSKKLLLSDSGFYLCAFPFLAGGNNEQFFGPGTRLTVL.

This clonotype was counted only a few times. The chain combines TRBV11-2 with TRBJ2-3; 10 bases are a match to TRBD2. The CDR3 totals 18 residues. The germline V gene has CDR1 SGHAT and CDR2 FQNNGV. V lost 1 base to trimming and J lost 4 bases; unmatched junction nucleotides: 11. The CDR3 protein is CASSLVVPSGSFADTQYF. CDR3 sequence (DNA): TGTGCCAGCAGCTTAGTAGTTCCTAGCGGGAGTTTCGCAGATACGCAGTATTTT. Looking up the rest from reference TRBV11-2 and TRBJ2-3 gives the full variable domain: EAGVAQSPRYKIIEKRQSVAFWCNPISGHATLYWYQQILGQGPKLLIQFQNNGVVDDSQLPKDRFSAERLKGVDSTLKIQPAKLEDSAVYLCASSLVVPSGSFADTQYFGPGTRLTVL.

This clonotype is classed as medium-sized. V and J are TRBV7-3 and TRBJ2-2, with D possibly matching TRBD1 (6 bases). CDR1 is SGHTA and CDR2 is FQGTGA in the germline V gene. This CDR3 comprises 15 residues. V lost 5 bases and J lost 7, with 17 bases in between. The CDR3 reads CASSPYGTIGGELFF. The CDR3, as DNA: TGTGCCAGCAGCCCCTACGGGACAATAGGCGGGGAGCTGTTTTTT.

This clonotype appeared many times. V and J are TRBV9 and TRBJ2-2; TRBD1 matches 11 bases. The V and J ends lost 3 bases and 0 bases, in that order; junction bases with no gene match: 4. This CDR3 has 17 amino acids. Germline V gene sequence: CDR1 SGDLS, CDR2 YYNGEE. CDR3: CASSGLGQGANTGELFF. The CDR3 DNA is TGTGCCAGCAGCGGACTGGGACAGGGGGCGAACACCGGGGAGCTGTTTTTT. Full variable domain (remainder filled in from reference TRBV9 and TRBJ2-2): DSGVTQTPKHLITATGQRVTLRCSPRSGDLSVYWYQQSLDQGLQFLIQYYNGEERAKGNILERFSAQQFPDLHSELNLSSLELGDSALYFCASSGLGQGANTGELFFGEGSRLTVL.

Worth noting for this clonotype: It may be a read error: a sequence one base away is much more abundant. This chain links TRBV15 with TRBJ2-5, with 8 bases matching TRBD2. Per germline, CDR1 LNHNV and CDR2 YYDKDF (reference sequence). V shed 1 base, J shed 7 bases, and the junction held 2 bases outside the gene matches. The CDR3 runs to 13 residues. CDR3 coding DNA: TGTGCCACCAGCAGAGTGGCGGGGGGGACCCAGTACTTC. Encoded protein: CATSRVAGGTQYF.

By share, this clonotype counts as medium-sized. The V call is TRBV19, the J call TRBJ2-1; D is unclear. CDR3 length: 15 amino acids. Germline assignment: CDR1 LNHDA and CDR2 SQIVND (reference sequence). Trimming stripped 7 bases from V and 0 bases from J, with 13 bases between. CDR3 protein: CASTLGTSSYNEQFF. DNA for the CDR3: TGTGCCAGTACCCTGGGTACGAGCTCCTACAATGAGCAGTTCTTC. Variable domain in full (rest from reference TRBV19 and TRBJ2-1): DGGITQSPKYLFRKEGQNVTLSCEQNLNHDAMYWYRQDPGQGLRLIYYSQIVNDFQKGDIAEGYSVSREKKESFPLTVTSAQKNPTAFYLCASTLGTSSYNEQFFGPGTRLTVL.